The 7 T cell receptor beta chains reported below all come from one sample, sequenced in a study of beta chain features in type 1 diabetes. Every isolated RNA sample was fully reverse transcribed, so sequencing captured expressed TCRB transcripts. The table came from immunoSEQ multiplex PCR; TCRdb's copy has only in-frame clones and leaves some out. In the table there are about 320,000 clones, about 15% of which are singletons. The sample consisted of central memory CD4+ T cells from blood. These receptor sequences come from a young man in good health.

The sample holds a few counts of this clone. The V call is TRBV19, the J call TRBJ2-5; 14 positions match TRBD2. CDR1 is LNHDA, CDR2 SQIVND, per germline (reference sequence). V lost 5 bases, J lost 4 bases, and 6 bases stayed unmatched. The CDR3 contains 16 residues. CDR3 in amino acids: CASSLGLAGGTETQYF. The CDR3 bases are TGTGCCAGTAGTCTCGGACTAGCGGGAGGAACAGAGACCCAGTACTTC.

The V gene is TRBV5-1, the J gene TRBJ2-2; TRBD2 might be the D (6 bases). V lost 6 bases and J lost 5, with 14 bases in between. Germline values: CDR1 SGHRS, CDR2 YFSETQ. The CDR3 extends over 14 amino acids. CDR3 nucleotides: TGCGCCAGCACGGAGGGGTTGGGAACCGGGGAGCTGTTTTTT. Translating gives CASTEGLGTGELFF.

A few counts support this clone. The same CDR3 also results from other DNA sequences found in this sample. The chain links TRBV7-7 to TRBJ2-5; a weak D match, TRBD2 (6 bases). CDR3 length: 14 residues. CDR1 is SSHAT and CDR2 is FNYEAQ in the germline V gene (reference sequence). With 0 bases removed from V and 5 bases from J, the gap between germline ends came to 10 bases. The CDR3 DNA is TGTGCCAGCAGCTTAGCCGGGGGAGTGGAGACCCAGTACTTC. Residues: CASSLAGGVETQYF.

This CDR3 reads CASSRRENTDTQYF. The DNA for the CDR3 is TGTGCCAGCAGCCGAAGGGAGAACACAGATACGCAGTATTTT. The J gene is TRBJ2-3, the V gene TRBV7-9, with D possibly being TRBD2 (5 bases). The CDR3 is 14 amino acids. The germline V gene has CDR1 SEHNR and CDR2 FQNEAQ (reference sequence). Trimming took off 5 bases at V and 2 bases at J, with 11 bases between the two ends.

This clone turned up a few times. The chain joins TRBV29-1 to TRBJ2-2; D not certain. Looked up from germline, CDR1 is SQVTM and CDR2 is ANQGSEA. With 4 bases removed from V and 4 bases from J, the gap between germline ends came to 13 bases. The CDR3 has 14 amino acids. CDR3 sequence reads: CSVGTKASTGELFF. CDR3 nucleotide sequence: TGCAGCGTTGGAACCAAGGCGAGCACCGGGGAGCTGTTTTTT.

This clone appeared a few times. The rearrangement uses TRBV7-9 and TRBJ2-7; 8 nucleotides line up with TRBD1. The germline CDR1 and CDR2 sequences are SEHNR and FQNEAQ (reference sequence). The CDR3 has 15 residues. With 4 bases clipped from V and 3 bases from J, the junction kept 8 bases outside the gene matches. The CDR3 protein is CASSSGTGEYYEQYV. CDR3 in DNA: TGTGCCAGCAGCTCCGGGACAGGTGAATACTACGAGCAGTACGTC.

The rearrangement links TRBV5-1 to TRBJ2-3; D not resolved. V lost 1 base, J lost 3 bases, and 6 bases lay in between. Germline CDR1 SGHRS, CDR2 YFSETQ. This CDR3 is built from 13 residues. CDR3 nucleotide sequence: TGCGCCAGCAGCTTGTCACCTACAGATACGCAGTATTTT. It translates to CASSLSPTDTQYF.